This T cell receptor beta chain was found in a study of somatic mutations in cytotoxic T cells in rheumatoid arthritis. Isolating CD4+ and CD8+ cells involved positive magnetic bead selection on an AutoMACS. Their purity was then checked by flow cytometry. Only in-frame clones appear in the TCRdb table, and some are missing; sequencing was by immunoSEQ multiplex PCR. The sample records fewer than 30,000 clones, roughly 80% being singletons. Whole-study findings and limits: The targets (antigens) of the expanded CD8+ clones were not known. Of about 62 patients, fewer than 10 had a largest CD8+ clone that exceeded 20% of CD8+ cells. A rise in CD8+ clonality with age was seen in rheumatoid arthritis patients but not in healthy controls.

This clone was counted a few times. Its antigen is unidentified. Germline V lookup: CDR1 SGHNT, CDR2 YYREEE (reference sequence). Trimming removed 9 bases at V and 4 bases at J, with 10 bases between. The CDR3 runs 12 residues. This sequence was found in a woman younger than 35 in good health. Sequenced: CD8+ T cells sorted from blood. The gene calls are TRBV5-4 and TRBJ2-2; weak D call: TRBD2 (5 bases). The CDR3 region is CATTRTTGELFF. The CDR3 DNA sequence: TGTGCCACTACTAGAACCACCGGGGAGCTGTTTTTT.